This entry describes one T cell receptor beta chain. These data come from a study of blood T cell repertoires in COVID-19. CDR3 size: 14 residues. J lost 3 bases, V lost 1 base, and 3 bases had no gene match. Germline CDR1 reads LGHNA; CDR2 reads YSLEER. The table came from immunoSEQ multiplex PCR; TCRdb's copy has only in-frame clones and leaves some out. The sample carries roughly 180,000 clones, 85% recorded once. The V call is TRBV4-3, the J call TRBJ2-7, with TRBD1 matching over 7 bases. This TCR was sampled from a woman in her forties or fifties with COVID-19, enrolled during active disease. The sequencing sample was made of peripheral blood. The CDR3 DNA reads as TGCGCCAGCAGCCAAGGGGACAGAGACTACGAGCAGTACTTC. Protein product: CASSQGDRDYEQYF.